These 15 T cell receptor beta chains came from one sample sequenced in a study of T cell clonality in common variable immunodeficiency. Clones were sequenced by immunoSEQ multiplex PCR, and TCRdb holds only the in-frame ones, with some missing. In total the sample includes approximately 34,000 clones, none of them seen once. Sample: peripheral blood mononuclear cells. Receptors originate from a person aged 18 to 75 in good health.

This clone was recorded many times. Sequencing ends 3 residues short of the CDR3 end; the germline J gene provides the rest. J is TRBJ2-6 and V is TRBV20-1, with D possibly being TRBD1 (6 bases). CDR3 length: 14 residues. Germline CDR1 is DFQATT and CDR2 is SNEGSKA (reference sequence). V lost 5 bases, J lost 3 bases, and 11 bases lay in between. The sequenced part of the CDR3 DNA is TGCAGTGCTGCGAGGGGGTATGGGGCCAACGTC. This gives the protein CSAARGYGANV. The CDR3 in its entirety is CSAARGYGANVLTF.

The sample holds many counts of this clone. The CDR3 is cut off 3 residues early in the read; its end comes from the germline J gene. The chain joins TRBV20-1 to TRBJ2-3; the match to TRBD1 covers 9 bases. The CDR3 totals 16 residues. Germline values: CDR1 DFQATT, CDR2 SNEGSKA (reference sequence). The V gene end was trimmed by 0 bases and the J gene end by 0 bases; junction bases not matched to a gene: 4. CDR3 DNA (partial): TGCAGTGCTAGAGACCCCGGGACAGGGAGCACAGATACG. This encodes CSARDPGTGSTDT. The CDR3 in its entirety is CSARDPGTGSTDTQYF.

This clone was observed many times. The read ends 3 residues shy of where the CDR3 ends; the end is completed using the germline J gene. The V call is TRBV30, the J call TRBJ1-5; D is perhaps TRBD1 (5 bases). There are 16 residues in the CDR3. Germline CDR1 is GTSNPN and CDR2 is SVGIG (reference sequence). The germline V and J ends were trimmed by 2 bases and 1 base, with 15 bases remaining between them. CDR3 DNA, as far as it was read: TGTGCCTGGAGTCCACACCGGGGGGGGAGCAATCAGCCC. Translation gives CAWSPHRGGSNQP. The entire CDR3 reads CAWSPHRGGSNQPQHF. Drawing the rest from reference TRBV30 and TRBJ1-5, the complete variable domain is SQTIHQWPATLVQPVGSPLSLECTVEGTSNPNLYWYRQAAGRGLQLLFYSVGIGQISSEVPQNLSASRPQDRQFILSSKKLLLSDSGFYLCAWSPHRGGSNQPQHFGDGTRLSIL.

This clone appeared many times. Read coverage stops 3 residues before the CDR3 terminus; the germline J gene supplies the remainder. The chain employs TRBV6-1 and TRBJ2-7, with 13 bases fitting TRBD2. The junction had 6 bases not matched to a gene; V was cut back by 1 base and J by 3 bases. Germline CDR1 reads MNHNS; CDR2 reads SASEGT. The CDR3 is made up of 17 amino acids. The CDR3 DNA, read in part, is TGTGCCAGCAGTGAAGGGACTAGCGGGAGTCTATACTACGAG. Translation: CASSEGTSGSLYYE. The entire CDR3 is CASSEGTSGSLYYEQYF.

Ten or more counts support this clone. The CDR3 is CASSGTSDSSYDYTF. The CDR3 bases that were read are TGTGCCAGCAGTGGGACTAGTGACAGCTCCTACGAC. The gene calls are TRBV6-1 and TRBJ1-2, with a weak D call TRBD1 (5 bases). The CDR3 end is not reached by the read, which stops 3 residues before it; the germline J gene fills it in. Germline-derived CDR1 and CDR2 are MNHNS and SASEGT. The CDR3 runs to 15 residues.

The table lists this clone with many counts. The read stops 3 residues short of the end of the CDR3; the missing end is completed from the germline J gene. The V gene is TRBV19, the J gene TRBJ1-2; D uncertain. The germline CDR1 and CDR2 sequences are LNHDA and SQIVND (reference sequence). CDR3 size: 13 residues. V lost 6 bases, J lost 1 base, and 9 bases lay in between. CDR3 loop: CASSIQDNYGYTF. Incomplete CDR3 DNA: TGTGCCAGTAGCATCCAGGATAACTATGGC.

This clone has a count of ten or more. Coverage ceases 3 residues before the CDR3 finishes, and the germline J gene fills in the end. The chain carries TRBV5-5 and TRBJ2-7, with D unclear. V was pared by 0 bases and J by 6 bases, with 10 bases between. Germline V gene data show CDR1 as SGHKS and CDR2 as YYEKEE (reference sequence). This CDR3 has 13 residues. The covered CDR3 bases are TGTGCCAGCAGCTTGGTTCCCGGTGGCGAG. This codes for CASSLVPGGE. The CDR3 reads in full as CASSLVPGGEQYF. Supplemented by reference TRBV5-5 and TRBJ2-7, the full variable domain reads DAGVTQSPTHLIKTRGQQVTLRCSPISGHKSVSWYQQVLGQGPQFIFQYYEKEERGRGNFPDRFSARQFPNYSSELNVNALLLGDSALYLCASSLVPGGEQYFGPGTRLTVT.

This clone was detected ten times or more. The missing CDR3 end, 3 residues past where the read stops, is filled in from the germline J gene. The chain carries TRBV30 and TRBJ1-6; D not resolved. The V end was cut by 0 bases, the J end by 9 bases, with 12 bases between. The germline gives CDR1 GTSNPN, CDR2 SVGIG (reference sequence). This CDR3 spans 14 amino acids. CDR3 bases read: TGTGCCTGGAGTGTAACCTTTGTCGGTTCACCC. This gives the protein CAWSVTFVGSP. The CDR3 reads in full as CAWSVTFVGSPLHF.

This clone was detected ten times or more. The sequenced fragment ends 3 residues before the CDR3 boundary, so the rest is inferred from the germline J gene. The V and J genes are TRBV20-1 and TRBJ2-7, with 7 bases that match TRBD1. Germline V CDR1 and CDR2: DFQATT, SNEGSKA (reference sequence). This CDR3 has 14 residues. Trimming cost V 3 bases and J 4 bases; bases outside gene matches: 9. CDR3 in amino acids: CSARTGSVAYEQYF. Partial CDR3 DNA: TGCAGTGCTAGGACAGGGAGTGTGGCGTACGAG.

This clone was counted many times. Read sequence stops 3 residues before the CDR3 end, and the germline J gene provides the missing end. The V and J genes are TRBV2 and TRBJ1-2; 8 bases match TRBD1. Germline-derived CDR1 and CDR2 are SNHLY and FYNNEI. The CDR3 is 14 amino acids. CDR3 DNA, as far as it was read: TGTGCCAGCAGCCCCAGGACAGGGAGTGGCGGC. Its protein is CASSPRTGSGG. The entire CDR3 sequence reads CASSPRTGSGGYTF.

Only a few counts were recorded for this clone. Sequencing ends 3 residues short of the CDR3 end; the germline J gene provides the rest. V gene TRBV18 combines with J gene TRBJ2-1; 9 bases line up with TRBD1. This CDR3 is built from 17 residues. The V segment lost 4 bases and the J segment 6 bases; nucleotides outside the gene matches: 13. The germline gives CDR1 KGHSH, CDR2 LQKENI. The CDR3 DNA, read in part, is TGTGCCAGCTCACGTCCCGGGACAGGGATCAGAGGCAATGAG. As protein: CASSRPGTGIRGNE. The entire CDR3 is CASSRPGTGIRGNEQFF.

This clone was seen at least ten times. The read ends 3 residues early relative to the CDR3; the germline J gene fills the gap. The chain is built from TRBV4-1 and TRBJ2-3; possibly TRBD1 for D (5 bases). The germline CDR1 and CDR2 sequences are MGHRA and YSYEKL. There are 16 residues in the CDR3. Trimming cost V 0 bases and J 2 bases, with 12 bases left between them. This CDR3 reads CASSQDSQGHTDTQYF. The covered CDR3 bases are TGCGCCAGCAGCCAAGATTCGCAGGGCCACACAGATACG.

This clone occurred many times. From the germline J gene comes the end of the CDR3, since the read stops 3 residues before it. The sample contains more than one DNA sequence encoding this CDR3. The genes are TRBV7-6 and TRBJ1-3; D remains ambiguous. Germline V gene sequence: CDR1 SGHVS, CDR2 FNYEAQ. With 3 bases removed from V and 1 base from J, the gap between germline ends came to 10 bases. The CDR3 has 15 residues. This chain's CDR3 is CASSFGGGSGNTIYF. The sequenced CDR3 bases are TGTGCCAGCAGCTTCGGCGGCGGATCTGGAAACACC. Based on the CDR3 plus reference TRBV7-6 and TRBJ1-3, the full variable domain is GAGVSQSPRYKVTKRGQDVALRCDPISGHVSLYWYRQALGQGPEFLTYFNYEAQQDKSGLPNDRFSAERPEGSISTLTIQRTEQRDSAMYRCASSFGGGSGNTIYFGEGSWLTVV.

This clone was counted many times. The read falls 3 residues short of the CDR3 end, and the missing part is taken from the germline J gene. The chain links TRBV7-8 to TRBJ2-7; 9 nucleotides line up with TRBD1. The ends lost 0 bases at V and 3 bases at J; junction bases unmatched: 9. The CDR3 sequence is 17 residues long. The V gene's germline CDR1 is SGHVS and CDR2 FQNEAQ. Incomplete CDR3 DNA: TGTGCCAGCAGCTTAGCGTTCGGGACAGGGACTTTCTACGAG. It yields the protein CASSLAFGTGTFYE. The CDR3 reads in full as CASSLAFGTGTFYEQYF.

This clone was counted a few times. Given a much more abundant clone one base away, this may be a read error. The same CDR3 also results from other DNA sequences found in this sample. The DNA read from the CDR3 is TGCGCCAGCAGTGAAGAGCGGAGCGGAGAGACC. Translated: CASSEERSGET. The full CDR3 reads CASSEERSGETQYF. The rearrangement links TRBV2 to TRBJ2-5, with D maybe TRBD2 (5 bases). The observed sequence ends 3 residues before the CDR3 terminus, with the missing tail filled in from the germline J gene. The CDR3 length is 14 residues. Per germline, CDR1 SNHLY and CDR2 FYNNEI.